Listed below are T cell receptor beta chains from one sample, sequenced in a study of regulatory T cells in long-lasting Graves disease. TCRdb passed the multiplex PCR reads through MiXCR, listing each CDR3 protein once. The sample shows 300,000 to 400,000 distinct CDR3 sequences, roughly 21% of them seen only once. The source material was peripheral blood mononuclear cells (PBMCs), sampled when the disease was refractory, from a patient treated with antithyroid drugs. All receptors come from a female donor with Graves disease. CDR3s include the opening cysteine and the closing phenylalanine or tryptophan. Fields, in order: J gene, D gene, clone size, V gene, CDR3 protein, CDR3 DNA. The D gene is left open where the match is weak. Clone size is not always given. Where it is, it says once, few, many or a class for expanded clones.

j_call: TRBJ2-4
d_call: NA
clone_size: few
v_call: TRBV20-1
cdr3_aa: CSASRQTLAKNIQYF
cdr3_nt: TGCAGTGCTTCCCGACAGACTCTAGCCAAAAACATTCAGTACTTC

j_call: TRBJ2-6
d_call: NA
clone_size: many
v_call: TRBV7-2
cdr3_aa: CASSFFSSGANVLTF
cdr3_nt: TGTGCCAGCAGCTTCTTTTCCTCTGGGGCCAACGTCCTGACTTTC

j_call: TRBJ2-7
d_call: NA
clone_size: many
v_call: TRBV27
cdr3_aa: CASRYQGRAYEQYF
cdr3_nt: TGTGCCAGCAGATACCAAGGCCGAGCCTACGAGCAGTACTTC

j_call: TRBJ1-1
d_call: NA
clone_size: NA
v_call: TRBV29-1
cdr3_aa: CSVGRALDGRRNTEAFF
cdr3_nt: TGCAGCGTGGGACGAGCCCTGGACGGACGGAGGAACACTGAAGCTTTCTTT

j_call: TRBJ2-7
d_call: NA
clone_size: few
v_call: TRBV6-1
cdr3_aa: CASGKYEQYF
cdr3_nt: TGTGCCAGCGGAAAATACGAGCAGTACTTC

j_call: TRBJ1-2
d_call: TRBD1
clone_size: many
v_call: TRBV29-1
cdr3_aa: CSVVRRDRGDGYTF
cdr3_nt: TGCAGCGTTGTTAGACGGGACAGGGGTGACGGCTACACCTTC

j_call: TRBJ2-2
d_call: TRBD2
clone_size: many
v_call: TRBV5-1
cdr3_aa: CASSSGLANTGELFF
cdr3_nt: TGTGCCAGCAGCTCGGGACTAGCGAACACCGGGGAGCTGTTTTTT

j_call: TRBJ1-2
d_call: NA
clone_size: many
v_call: TRBV10-2
cdr3_aa: CASSDYSVNYGYTF
cdr3_nt: TGCGCCAGCAGTGACTACTCGGTAAACTATGGCTACACCTTC

j_call: TRBJ1-1
d_call: NA
clone_size: NA
v_call: TRBV19
cdr3_aa: CASSIDRDTPSRGEAFF
cdr3_nt: TGTGCCAGTAGTATAGACCGGGACACCCCTTCGAGGGGTGAAGCTTTCTTT

j_call: TRBJ2-5
d_call: NA
clone_size: NA
v_call: TRBV28
cdr3_aa: CAGRGRWRGQETQYF
cdr3_nt: TGTGCCGGCAGGGGGCGGTGGCGGGGGCAAGAGACCCAGTACTTC

j_call: TRBJ2-1
d_call: TRBD2
clone_size: NA
v_call: TRBV29-1
cdr3_aa: CSVDGGRAVNEQFF
cdr3_nt: TGCAGCGTTGACGGCGGGAGGGCCGTCAATGAGCAGTTCTTC

j_call: TRBJ1-2
d_call: NA
clone_size: many
v_call: TRBV11-2
cdr3_aa: CASSLNRDYGYTF
cdr3_nt: TGTGCCAGCAGCTTAAATCGGGACTATGGCTACACCTTC

j_call: TRBJ1-5
d_call: NA
clone_size: few
v_call: TRBV10-3
cdr3_aa: CAISEYRTRGGSNQPQHF
cdr3_nt: TGTGCCATCAGTGAGTACAGAACTCGAGGGGGAAGCAATCAGCCCCAGCATTTT

j_call: TRBJ2-7
d_call: TRBD1
clone_size: many
v_call: TRBV27
cdr3_aa: CASRPGQTAYEQYF
cdr3_nt: TGTGCCAGCAGACCGGGACAGACGGCCTACGAGCAGTACTTC

j_call: TRBJ2-5
d_call: NA
clone_size: NA
v_call: TRBV30
cdr3_aa: CAWGPGQPQETQYF
cdr3_nt: TGTGCCTGGGGACCTGGACAGCCACAAGAGACCCAGTACTTC

j_call: TRBJ2-7
d_call: NA
clone_size: many
v_call: TRBV27
cdr3_aa: CASSFTGSSYEQYF
cdr3_nt: TGTGCCAGCAGTTTCACAGGGTCTTCCTACGAGCAGTACTTC

j_call: TRBJ1-1
d_call: NA
clone_size: many
v_call: TRBV7-8
cdr3_aa: CASSLEGLGTEAFF
cdr3_nt: TGTGCCAGCAGCTTAGAAGGGCTGGGCACTGAAGCTTTCTTT

j_call: TRBJ2-3
d_call: NA
clone_size: NA
v_call: TRBV11-2
cdr3_aa: CASSHPMGRPDTQYF
cdr3_nt: TGTGCCAGCAGCCACCCAATGGGACGTCCAGATACGCAGTATTTT

j_call: TRBJ1-2
d_call: TRBD1
clone_size: few
v_call: TRBV3-1
cdr3_aa: CASSPLEPRDRGNYGYTF
cdr3_nt: TGTGCCAGCAGCCCATTAGAACCCCGGGACAGGGGGAACTATGGCTACACCTTC